This is a list of T cell receptor beta chains from one sample in a study of T cell responses to AZD1222 COVID-19 vaccine. TCRdb's table, derived via immunoSEQ multiplex PCR, lists solely in-frame clones and lacks some. The top ten clones hold 5.5% to 7% of a sample with around 100,000 clones, around 85% of them seen once. The source was peripheral blood, collected on day 0 of AZD1222 vaccination. The receptor set was obtained from an adult in good health. The CDR3 runs from the conserved cysteine through the conserved F or W. The order of the fields is CDR3 DNA, CDR3 protein, V gene, D gene, clone size, J gene. A D gene is named only where the DNA matches it firmly. Size is stated for part of the rows, as once, few or many counts, or as a class when the clone is expanded.

DNA: TGTGCCAGCAGCTTGGTTCGGGAGTTGGAGACCCAGTACTTC
CDR3: CASSLVRELETQYF
V: TRBV7-2
D: .
size: .
J: TRBJ2-5

DNA: TGTGCCAGCAGCTTAGGCAGGTCCAGGGCGGGCTATGGCTACACCTTC
CDR3: CASSLGRSRAGYGYTF
V: TRBV13
D: .
size: .
J: TRBJ1-2

DNA: TGTGCCATCAGTGAGAAACGGACAGCCCCTCATCAGCCCCAGCATTTT
CDR3: CAISEKRTAPHQPQHF
V: TRBV10-3
D: .
size: .
J: TRBJ1-5

DNA: TGCGCCAGCACGGACCTATCTAGCACAGATACGCAGTATTTT
CDR3: CASTDLSSTDTQYF
V: TRBV5-1
D: .
size: .
J: TRBJ2-3

DNA: TGTGCCAGCAGTGAAGCGGGCAGCCCTAATTCACCCCTCCACTTT
CDR3: CASSEAGSPNSPLHF
V: TRBV2
D: .
size: .
J: TRBJ1-6

DNA: TGCGCCAGCAGCCAAGAACGGCGGGCGCTAGGAAACACCATATATTTT
CDR3: CASSQERRALGNTIYF
V: TRBV4-1
D: .
size: .
J: TRBJ1-3

DNA: TGTGCCATCAAAGACTCAGGGTCTGAAGCTTTCTTT
CDR3: CAIKDSGSEAFF
V: TRBV10-3
D: .
size: .
J: TRBJ1-1

DNA: TGTGCCAGCAGTTACCCAAGTGGGCCCACTGAAGCTTTCTTT
CDR3: CASSYPSGPTEAFF
V: TRBV6-6
D: .
size: .
J: TRBJ1-1

DNA: TGTGCCAGCAGCCCGCGGGGCCCCGGGGAGCTGTTTTTT
CDR3: CASSPRGPGELFF
V: TRBV7-2
D: .
size: .
J: TRBJ2-2

DNA: TGTGCCAGCAGTCGGCCGCCAGGGATAAAGAACACTGAAGCTTTCTTT
CDR3: CASSRPPGIKNTEAFF
V: TRBV28
D: .
size: .
J: TRBJ1-1

DNA: TGTGCCACCAGCAGAGATTTATGGGACACTGAAGCTTTCTTT
CDR3: CATSRDLWDTEAFF
V: TRBV15
D: .
size: .
J: TRBJ1-1

DNA: TGTGCCAGTAGTACCTCCCAAGACATTTTACATCAGCCCCAGCATTTT
CDR3: CASSTSQDILHQPQHF
V: TRBV19
D: .
size: .
J: TRBJ1-5

DNA: TGTGCCAGCAGCCAAGGGGTCGGTCCGTATGGCTACACCTTC
CDR3: CASSQGVGPYGYTF
V: TRBV3-1/TRBV3-2
D: .
size: .
J: TRBJ1-2

DNA: TGTGCCAGCAGCCGGACAGGGACCGGTGAGACCCAGTACTTC
CDR3: CASSRTGTGETQYF
V: TRBV5-6
D: TRBD1
size: .
J: TRBJ2-5

DNA: TGTGCCAGCAGTGAGGGGACAGGGACTACCTGGGGTGAAAAACTGTTTTTT
CDR3: CASSEGTGTTWGEKLFF
V: TRBV2
D: TRBD1
size: once
J: TRBJ1-4

DNA: TGTGCCAGTAGTTCACGAGGGGGTCCGAACACCGGGGAGCTGTTTTTT
CDR3: CASSSRGGPNTGELFF
V: TRBV19
D: .
size: .
J: TRBJ2-2

DNA: TGTGCCAGCAGCCCTTTCGGACAGGGCTATGGCTACACCTTC
CDR3: CASSPFGQGYGYTF
V: TRBV7-9
D: TRBD1
size: .
J: TRBJ1-2

DNA: TGTGCCAGTAGTATTTCGCAAGCTACGAACACTGAAGCTTTCTTT
CDR3: CASSISQATNTEAFF
V: TRBV19
D: .
size: .
J: TRBJ1-1

DNA: TGTGCCAGTCCTGATGTTGGCGGGAAGACCTCCAATGAGCAGTTCTTC
CDR3: CASPDVGGKTSNEQFF
V: TRBV9
D: .
size: .
J: TRBJ2-1

DNA: TGTGCCAGCAGCTTAGTAGCGGGGGGGAAGGAGACCCAGTACTTC
CDR3: CASSLVAGGKETQYF
V: TRBV7-2
D: TRBD2
size: .
J: TRBJ2-5

DNA: TGCGCCAGCAGCTTGGGACAGAGCAATCAGCCCCAGCATTTT
CDR3: CASSLGQSNQPQHF
V: TRBV5-1
D: .
size: .
J: TRBJ1-5

DNA: TGTGCCAGCAGCCCGTCGACAGGGAAGGGTGATGGCTACACCTTC
CDR3: CASSPSTGKGDGYTF
V: TRBV7-9
D: TRBD1
size: once
J: TRBJ1-2

DNA: TGCGCCAGCAGCGGGTTCGGACTCGAAGGTGAGCAGTTCTTC
CDR3: CASSGFGLEGEQFF
V: TRBV5-1
D: .
size: .
J: TRBJ2-1

DNA: TGTGCCAGTAGCCCCGCCGGGGTTTCGGGCACAGATACGCAGTATTTT
CDR3: CASSPAGVSGTDTQYF
V: TRBV19
D: .
size: .
J: TRBJ2-3

DNA: TGTGCCAGCAGCTTTGGGTCCCGAAGCACCGGGGAGCTGTTTTTT
CDR3: CASSFGSRSTGELFF
V: TRBV11-3
D: .
size: .
J: TRBJ2-2

DNA: TGTGCCAGTCGACTCTTTAACACCGGGGAGCTGTTTTTT
CDR3: CASRLFNTGELFF
V: TRBV2
D: .
size: .
J: TRBJ2-2

DNA: TGTGCCATCAGTAACGTTGGGAGGTCTGGAAACACCATATATTTT
CDR3: CAISNVGRSGNTIYF
V: TRBV10-3
D: .
size: .
J: TRBJ1-3

DNA: TGTGCCAGCCGGACTAGCGGGGGGCATGAGCAGTTCTTC
CDR3: CASRTSGGHEQFF
V: TRBV6-5
D: TRBD2
size: .
J: TRBJ2-1

DNA: TGCGCCAGCAGCTTGGATGGGGGGCTAGGATCACCCCTCCACTTT
CDR3: CASSLDGGLGSPLHF
V: TRBV5-1
D: .
size: .
J: TRBJ1-6

DNA: TGTGCCAGCAGCGCCGTAGCTAAGGCCGCTGGAAACACCATATATTTT
CDR3: CASSAVAKAAGNTIYF
V: TRBV9
D: .
size: once
J: TRBJ1-3

DNA: TGTGCCAGCAGCTTAATACTAGCGGGAGTGGGGAATGAGCAGTTCTTC
CDR3: CASSLILAGVGNEQFF
V: TRBV7-8
D: TRBD2
size: .
J: TRBJ2-1

DNA: TGTGCCAGCAGCTTAGTTCGGGGGAACACTGAAGCTTTCTTT
CDR3: CASSLVRGNTEAFF
V: TRBV11-2
D: .
size: .
J: TRBJ1-1

DNA: TGTGCCACCAGTGCCGGGGTTTGGGAGCAGTTCTTC
CDR3: CATSAGVWEQFF
V: TRBV24-1
D: .
size: .
J: TRBJ2-1

DNA: TGTGCCAGCAGTGGGGACAGGGTAATTGGGAATGGCTACACCTTC
CDR3: CASSGDRVIGNGYTF
V: TRBV2
D: TRBD1
size: .
J: TRBJ1-2

DNA: TGCGCCAGCCGCTTGGGGGGCGGGCACTGGGGGTACGAGCAGTACTTC
CDR3: CASRLGGGHWGYEQYF
V: TRBV5-6
D: .
size: .
J: TRBJ2-7

DNA: TGTGCCAGCAGCCAAGACGGATCTTGGGGGAACAACACCGGGGAGCTGTTTTTT
CDR3: CASSQDGSWGNNTGELFF
V: TRBV3-1/TRBV3-2
D: .
size: .
J: TRBJ2-2

DNA: TGCGCCAAGGTCCCTAACTATGGCTACACCTTC
CDR3: CAKVPNYGYTF
V: TRBV10-1
D: .
size: .
J: TRBJ1-2

DNA: TGCGCCAGCAGCGCGGGTGCCGGGACACCACGAACCACCGGGGAGCTGTTTTTT
CDR3: CASSAGAGTPRTTGELFF
V: TRBV5-1
D: .
size: .
J: TRBJ2-2

DNA: TGTGCCAGTAGTAGTAAAGCGGGGGGACTTGCAGATACGCAGTATTTT
CDR3: CASSSKAGGLADTQYF
V: TRBV19
D: TRBD2
size: .
J: TRBJ2-3

DNA: TGTGCCAGCAGCGCCAACCGACACAGCCAGTTTTATGGCTACACCTTC
CDR3: CASSANRHSQFYGYTF
V: TRBV7-8
D: .
size: .
J: TRBJ1-2

DNA: TGTGCCAGCAGCTTGGCGGTGAACGAGCAGTACTTC
CDR3: CASSLAVNEQYF
V: TRBV5-6
D: .
size: few
J: TRBJ2-7

DNA: TGTGCCAGCAGTTTTAACAGGTCCCCTAGCACAGATACGCAGTATTTT
CDR3: CASSFNRSPSTDTQYF
V: TRBV27
D: .
size: .
J: TRBJ2-3

DNA: TGTGCCAGCAGCCCGGGACTAGCGGGCTACGAGCAGTACTTC
CDR3: CASSPGLAGYEQYF
V: TRBV7-6
D: TRBD2
size: .
J: TRBJ2-7

DNA: TGTGCCTGGAGTGAGGGACGCACAGATACGCAGTATTTT
CDR3: CAWSEGRTDTQYF
V: TRBV30
D: .
size: .
J: TRBJ2-3

DNA: TGTGCCAGCAGCTTAGCGGGGGACTATGGCTACACCTTC
CDR3: CASSLAGDYGYTF
V: TRBV7-2
D: .
size: .
J: TRBJ1-2

DNA: TGTGCCAGCAGTCAGGGCCCCTATGGCTACACCTTC
CDR3: CASSQGPYGYTF
V: TRBV12-3/TRBV12-4
D: .
size: .
J: TRBJ1-2

DNA: TGCGCCAGCAGCTCCGGGACTAGCGCTAATGAGCAGTTCTTC
CDR3: CASSSGTSANEQFF
V: TRBV5-1
D: TRBD2
size: .
J: TRBJ2-1

DNA: TGCGCCAGCAGCCAAGTCATGGACATCTATGGCTACACCTTC
CDR3: CASSQVMDIYGYTF
V: TRBV4-1
D: .
size: .
J: TRBJ1-2